A single sample gave rise to the 13 T cell receptor beta chains below, sequenced in a study of cytomegalovirus exposure and HLA in healthy donors. PCR was performed using 60 Vbeta and 13 Jbeta primers. Some clones are missing from TCRdb's copy, which holds only in-frame ones; the method was immunoSEQ multiplex PCR. The table records approximately 160,000 clones, 65% to 80% of them present only once. Specimen: PBMCs. All receptors derive from a man younger than 35 in good health and CMV-seropositive.

In this sample, this clone turned up a few times. V gene TRBV21-1 combines with J gene TRBJ2-1; TRBD1 reflects the table's D call only, with no check against the DNA. TRBV21-1 is a pseudogene. There are 15 residues in the CDR3. CDR3 DNA: TGTGCCAGCGCTAAGTCACAGGAGCCCTACAATGAGCAGTTCTTC. It translates to CASAKSQEPYNEQFF.

J is TRBJ1-2 and V is TRBV30, with 8 bases aligning to TRBD1. The CDR3 is made up of 15 amino acids. CDR1 is GTSNPN, CDR2 SVGIG, per germline (reference sequence). Trimming cost V 1 base and J 4 bases; bases outside gene matches: 8. Here the CDR3 reads CAWSGLGQGIYGYTF. CDR3 coding DNA: TGTGCCTGGAGTGGCCTAGGACAGGGTATCTATGGCTACACCTTC.

The V call is TRBV11-2, the J call TRBJ2-6, with D uncertain. Germline V gives CDR1 SGHAT, CDR2 FQNNGV. The CDR3 is 15 residues long. The ends were cut back, 0 bases at V and 2 bases at J, with 5 bases in the middle. The CDR3 coding sequence is TGTGCCAGCAGCTTAGACGTCCCTGGGGCCAACGTCCTGACTTTC. This translates into CASSLDVPGANVLTF.

The chain carries TRBV19 and TRBJ1-3; D gene uncertain. The CDR3 sequence is 14 residues long. The germline V gene encodes CDR1 LNHDA and CDR2 SQIVND (reference sequence). V lost 3 bases and J lost 2, with 8 bases in between. CDR3 sequence (DNA): TGTGCCAGTAGTATGAGCGGGGCTGGAAACACCATATATTTT. Amino acids: CASSMSGAGNTIYF.

The gene calls are TRBV5-1 and TRBJ1-5; D gene uncertain. V lost 2 bases and J lost 7, with 10 bases in between. The germline gives CDR1 SGHRS, CDR2 YFSETQ. The CDR3 runs 13 residues. The CDR3 region has the DNA TGCGCCAGCAGCTTATCTTTTGAGCAGCCCCAGCATTTT. Amino acid sequence: CASSLSFEQPQHF.

This chain links TRBV10-2 with TRBJ2-7; a possible D gene is TRBD1 (6 bases). The CDR3 extends over 14 amino acids. Germline V gene data show CDR1 as WSHSY and CDR2 as SAAADI. V gave up 0 bases and J gave up 2 bases, with 8 bases separating them. The CDR3 is CASSESGAAYEQYV. CDR3 bases: TGCGCCAGCAGTGAGTCGGGGGCCGCCTACGAGCAGTACGTC.

This chain uses TRBV6-5 with TRBJ1-2; no clear D gene. This CDR3 is built from 13 residues. From germline, CDR1 is MNHEY and CDR2 SVGAGI. V lost 0 bases, J lost 2 bases, and 4 bases lay in between. The CDR3: CASSYSSNYGYTF. The CDR3, as DNA: TGTGCCAGCAGTTACTCGAGCAACTATGGCTACACCTTC.

The gene calls are TRBV7-9 and TRBJ2-1; 9 bases match TRBD2. V was clipped by 5 bases and J by 0 bases; unmatched bases: 5. From germline, CDR1 is SEHNR and CDR2 FQNEAQ (reference sequence). This CDR3 is built from 16 residues. CDR3 DNA sequence: TGTGCCAGCAGCACTTCGACTAGCGGCTCCTACAATGAGCAGTTCTTC. Protein product: CASSTSTSGSYNEQFF.

This clone was recorded a few times. The chain joins TRBV6-5 to TRBJ1-4, with 7 bases lining up with TRBD1. Germline values: CDR1 MNHEY, CDR2 SVGAGI. This CDR3 is 15 amino acids long. Unmatched junction bases numbered 2, after V lost 2 bases and J lost 2 bases. This chain's CDR3 is CASSYEGGTNEKLFF. The DNA of the CDR3 is TGTGCCAGCAGTTACGAAGGGGGCACTAATGAAAAACTGTTTTTT.

The chain carries TRBV5-1 and TRBJ2-1; a weak D match, TRBD2 (5 bases). Germline V lookup: CDR1 SGHRS, CDR2 YFSETQ. This CDR3 has 15 residues. V lost 6 bases and J 5 bases, leaving 18 bases between the germline ends. CDR3 nucleotides: TGCGCCAGCACAGCCGAGGGTTTTAGGAACAATGAGCAGTTCTTC. Protein: CASTAEGFRNNEQFF.

This clone was counted a few times. V gene TRBV11-3 combines with J gene TRBJ2-1; possible D gene TRBD2, 5 bases. Germline V CDR1 and CDR2: SGHNT, YENEEA. This CDR3 region has 16 residues. V dropped 4 bases and J dropped 2 bases, with 15 bases sitting between them. The CDR3 protein is CASSYFAFGTYNEQFF. CDR3 DNA: TGTGCCAGCAGCTATTTCGCGTTCGGGACCTACAATGAGCAGTTCTTC.

This clone has only a few counts. The chain is built from TRBV6-1 and TRBJ1-1; no reliable D call. The germline V gene encodes CDR1 MNHNS and CDR2 SASEGT. The V end lost 2 bases, the J end lost 1 base, and 5 bases lay between the germline ends. The CDR3 runs to 13 residues. CDR3 protein: CASSERRNTEAFF. Written as DNA, the CDR3 is TGTGCCAGCAGTGAACGGAGGAACACTGAAGCTTTCTTT.

A single count supports this clone. The CDR3 sequence: CASNPVGLNEKLFF. DNA for the CDR3: TGCGCCAGCAACCCCGTGGGGCTGAATGAAAAACTGTTTTTT. The chain carries TRBV4-1 and TRBJ1-4; D may be TRBD1 (5 bases). V lost 7 bases to trimming and J lost 5 bases, with 14 bases between them. The CDR3 is made up of 14 amino acids. Germline V lookup: CDR1 MGHRA, CDR2 YSYEKL.